These 32 T cell receptor beta chains came from one sample sequenced in a study of blood T cell repertoires in COVID-19. Here immunoSEQ multiplex PCR was the method, and the copy in TCRdb shows in-frame clones only, minus some. The sample carries some 95,000 clones, about 85% recorded once. The sample taken for sequencing was peripheral blood. The source is a man aged 65 to 85 with acute or convalescent COVID-19.

CDR3 protein: CASSHDRAGGYTF. CDR3 DNA: TGTGCCAGCAGTCACGACAGGGCGGGTGGCTACACCTTC. The rearrangement uses TRBV27 and TRBJ1-2, with 7 positions matching TRBD1. Germline V gene sequence: CDR1 MNHEY, CDR2 SMNVEV (reference sequence). After removal of 5 bases from V and 7 bases from J, the junction contained 7 bases not matched to a gene. This CDR3 comprises 13 residues.

The rearrangement joins TRBV11-2 to TRBJ2-3; 9 bases are shared with TRBD1. Per the germline V gene, CDR1 is SGHAT and CDR2 is FQNNGV. J lost 2 bases, V lost 5 bases, and 8 bases had no gene match. The CDR3 is 16 amino acids. The CDR3 spells CASSSLDRGVTDTQYF. The CDR3 nucleotides are TGTGCCAGCAGCAGCCTGGACAGGGGCGTCACAGATACGCAGTATTTT.

CDR3 residues: CASSSGGFDQPQHF. The CDR3 DNA is TGCGCCAGCAGCTCGGGAGGGTTCGATCAGCCCCAGCATTTT. The chain carries TRBV5-1 and TRBJ1-5; unclear D gene. The germline V gene encodes CDR1 SGHRS and CDR2 YFSETQ. The V and J ends lost 3 bases and 5 bases respectively, with 12 bases between them. There are 14 residues in the CDR3.

The rearrangement uses TRBV5-6 and TRBJ1-2; weak D call: TRBD1 (5 bases). The germline V gene encodes CDR1 SGHDT and CDR2 YYEEEE. The V gene lost 1 base and the J gene lost 8 bases, with 6 bases spanning the gap. CDR3 length equals 11 residues. As DNA, the CDR3 is TGTGCCAGCAGCTTGTACAGGGGCTACACCTTC. Protein sequence: CASSLYRGYTF.

V and J are TRBV2 and TRBJ2-1; TRBD2 matches at 8 bases. The CDR3 extends over 15 amino acids. The V gene's germline CDR1 is SNHLY and CDR2 FYNNEI. J gave up 4 bases and V 2 bases, and 4 bases lay outside the gene matches. CDR3 sequence (DNA): TGTGCCAGCAGTGAAAGCGGGGGCCTTTACAATGAGCAGTTCTTC. Translating it yields CASSESGGLYNEQFF.

The chain joins TRBV4-1 to TRBJ2-7; 7 bases agree with TRBD2. After removal of 1 base from V and 0 bases from J, the junction contained 12 bases not matched to a gene. CDR3 size: 18 residues. Germline lookup yields CDR1 MGHRA and CDR2 YSYEKL. CDR3: CASSQGEGRRGSSYEQYF. In nucleotides, the CDR3 is TGCGCCAGCAGCCAAGGGGAGGGGAGGCGGGGGAGCTCCTACGAGCAGTACTTC.

The V call is TRBV9, the J call TRBJ1-2, with D possibly TRBD1 on 6 matching bases. CDR3 length: 14 residues. Germline loops: CDR1 SGDLS, CDR2 YYNGEE. Trimming cost V 4 bases and J 7 bases, with 17 bases left between them. CDR3 amino acids: CASSPDPQGSGYTF. The DNA for the CDR3 is TGTGCCAGCAGCCCGGATCCACAGGGAAGTGGCTACACCTTC.

This rearrangement joins TRBV6-1 to TRBJ1-1; no definite D call. The germline CDR1 and CDR2 sequences are MNHNS and SASEGT. This CDR3 has 13 residues. With 3 bases removed from V and 2 bases from J, the gap between germline ends came to 7 bases. The CDR3 sequence: CASSDSGNTEAFF. The CDR3 DNA reads TGTGCCAGCAGTGATTCGGGAAACACTGAAGCTTTCTTT.

This chain connects TRBV19 to TRBJ1-1, with 7 nucleotides matching TRBD1. This CDR3 contains 13 residues. The germline CDR1 and CDR2 sequences are LNHDA and SQIVND (reference sequence). Trimming cost V 3 bases and J 7 bases; bases outside gene matches: 5. Written as DNA, the CDR3 is TGTGCCAGTAGTATTACACAGGGGATTGAAGCTTTCTTT. Translated: CASSITQGIEAFF.

The gene calls are TRBV19 and TRBJ1-2; TRBD1 matches 8 bases. There are 12 residues in the CDR3. Trimming cost V 7 bases and J 11 bases; bases outside gene matches: 9. The germline CDR1 and CDR2 sequences are LNHDA and SQIVND (reference sequence). The CDR3 region is CASTDRGKGYTF. The CDR3 DNA is TGTGCCAGTACCGACAGGGGAAAAGGGTACACCTTC.

The V gene is TRBV6-5, the J gene TRBJ1-4, with 9 bases identical to TRBD1. The V segment lost 8 bases and the J segment 3 bases; nucleotides outside the gene matches: 4. The CDR3 covers 14 residues. Germline values: CDR1 MNHEY, CDR2 SVGAGI. The CDR3 nucleotides read TGTGCCAGCGCAAACAGGGGGCCTAATGAAAAACTGTTTTTT. Translating it yields CASANRGPNEKLFF.

This sequence joins TRBV18 and TRBJ1-6; 8 bases match TRBD1. The CDR3 contains 16 residues. CDR1 and CDR2 from the germline V gene are KGHSH and LQKENI. V shed 3 bases and J 4 bases; nucleotides not matched to a gene: 5. DNA of the CDR3: TGTGCCAGCTCACCGGGGACAGGTTTATATAATTCACCCCTCCACTTT. It codes for CASSPGTGLYNSPLHF.

The table lists this clone with a count of one. The chain has TRBV3-1 (or the pseudogene TRBV3-2) and TRBJ2-2; TRBD2 agrees at 13 bases. Unmatched junction bases numbered 9, after V lost 8 bases and J lost 3 bases. The CDR3 consists of 17 residues. Per germline, CDR1 LGHDT and CDR2 YNNKEL (reference sequence). CDR3 sequence (DNA): TGTGCCAGCCGACTAGCGGGGGGCCGACGCGACACCGGGGAGCTGTTTTTT. This gives the protein CASRLAGGRRDTGELFF.

The chain couples TRBV10-2 to TRBJ2-4, with 7 nucleotides matching TRBD1. CDR1 is WSHSY and CDR2 is SAAADI in the germline V gene. Trimming removed 0 bases from V and 6 bases from J; junction bases left unmatched: 8. The CDR3 is 16 residues long. CDR3 nucleotide sequence: TGCGCCAGCAGTGAGTCGAGAGGGACAGTCGGAAACATTCAGTACTTC. This sequence encodes CASSESRGTVGNIQYF.

This clone has just one count. The chain joins TRBV5-4 to TRBJ2-1, with D unresolved. V was shortened by 0 bases and J by 2 bases, with 6 bases between the two germline ends. Germline lookup yields CDR1 SGHNT and CDR2 YYREEE (reference sequence). The CDR3 has 14 amino acids. CDR3 in DNA: TGTGCCAGCAGCTTGGGCCCAGCCTACAATGAGCAGTTCTTC. Translation: CASSLGPAYNEQFF.

The chain combines TRBV14 with TRBJ1-2, with unresolved D. CDR1 is SGHDN, CDR2 FVKESK, per germline. The CDR3 runs 18 residues. Trimming pared 2 bases from V and 0 bases from J, leaving 19 bases between. Here the CDR3 DNA reads TGTGCCAGCAGCCAAAACAACTACCGGGAGAGGACTAACTATGGCTACACCTTC. It specifies CASSQNNYRERTNYGYTF.

The rearrangement uses TRBV18 and TRBJ1-2; TRBD1 is a possible D gene (5 bases). The CDR3 spans 16 residues. The germline V and J ends were trimmed by 4 bases and 5 bases, with 20 bases remaining between them. CDR1 is KGHSH, CDR2 LQKENI, per germline. The chain's CDR3 is CASSLVGQAGFYGYTF. Written as DNA, the CDR3 is TGTGCCAGCTCACTCGTGGGGCAGGCAGGATTTTATGGCTACACCTTC.

The chain has TRBV7-6 and TRBJ1-5; TRBD1 is a possible D gene (6 bases). The germline gives CDR1 SGHVS, CDR2 FNYEAQ. CDR3 length: 15 amino acids. V was clipped by 5 bases and J by 5 bases, with 16 bases between them. CDR3: CASSPNRDRYQPQHF. The DNA of the CDR3 is TGTGCCAGCAGCCCCAACAGGGATCGGTATCAGCCCCAGCATTTT.

The chain links TRBV5-4 to TRBJ1-4, with D perhaps matching TRBD1 (6 bases). Trimming took 4 bases from V and 4 from J, leaving 11 bases between them. CDR1 and CDR2 from the germline V gene are SGHNT and YYREEE (reference sequence). This CDR3 contains 14 residues. CDR3 region: CASSRDRNNEKLFF. The CDR3 coding sequence is TGTGCCAGCAGCCGAGACAGGAATAATGAAAAACTGTTTTTT.

The chain employs TRBV5-6 and TRBJ1-1; tentative D call: TRBD1 (5 bases). The CDR3 loop spans 15 amino acids. Germline CDR1 SGHDT, CDR2 YYEEEE. The V end was cut by 5 bases, the J end by 4 bases, with 18 bases between. In DNA, the CDR3 is TGTGCCAGCAGACCTAAGGAGGGGCGTAGCACTGAAGCTTTCTTT. Translation gives CASRPKEGRSTEAFF.

Here the CDR3 DNA reads TGTGCCAGTAGTATCTCGGCTGGGGCCTATGGCTACACCTTC. Residues: CASSISAGAYGYTF. The V call is TRBV19, the J call TRBJ1-2; weak D call: TRBD1 (5 bases). V was cut by 3 bases and J by 4 bases, with 12 bases left in between. The germline V gene has CDR1 LNHDA and CDR2 SQIVND (reference sequence). The CDR3 totals 14 residues.

This clone occurred once. The chain carries TRBV28 and TRBJ1-5; D ambiguous. There are 12 residues in the CDR3. V lost 6 bases, J lost 8 bases, and 11 bases lay in between. Per the germline V gene, CDR1 is MDHEN and CDR2 is SYDVKM. CDR3 sequence reads: CASSPRVKPQHF. CDR3 nucleotides: TGTGCCAGCAGCCCCCGGGTTAAGCCCCAGCATTTT. Together with reference TRBV28 and TRBJ1-5, the CDR3 gives the full variable domain: DVKVTQSSRYLVKRTGEKVFLECVQDMDHENMFWYRQDPGLGLRLIYFSYDVKMKEKGDIPEGYSVSREKKERFSLILESASTNQTSMYLCASSPRVKPQHFGDGTRLSIL.

The rearrangement links TRBV5-5 to TRBJ1-1, with 9 positions matching TRBD1. Germline CDR1 and CDR2: SGHKS and YYEKEE (reference sequence). This CDR3 has 14 amino acids. Trimming cost V 2 bases and J 5 bases; bases outside gene matches: 4. CDR3 loop: CASSFADRGTEAFF. The CDR3 DNA reads as TGTGCCAGCAGCTTTGCGGACAGGGGAACTGAAGCTTTCTTT.

This chain links TRBV5-6 with TRBJ1-2; 11 bases match TRBD1. CDR1 is SGHDT and CDR2 is YYEEEE in the germline V gene. J gave up 5 bases and V 4 bases, and 7 bases lay outside the gene matches. This CDR3 comprises 15 residues. CDR3 amino acids: CASSMDRGPSYGYTF. In nucleotides, the CDR3 is TGTGCCAGCAGCATGGACAGGGGGCCGTCGTATGGCTACACCTTC.

This clone has only a few counts. The chain is built from TRBV2 and TRBJ1-1; no firm D call. The germline V gene encodes CDR1 SNHLY and CDR2 FYNNEI. CDR3 length equals 12 residues. The V gene lost 7 bases and the J gene lost 5 bases, with 11 bases spanning the gap. The CDR3 DNA is TGTGCCAGCACTGAGCGGATAACTGAAGCTTTCTTT. It translates to CASTERITEAFF.

This clone was recorded a few times. The V gene is TRBV19, the J gene TRBJ2-2, with 9 bases lining up with TRBD1. Germline loops: CDR1 LNHDA, CDR2 SQIVND (reference sequence). V shed 7 bases and J 5 bases; nucleotides not matched to a gene: 5. The CDR3 loop spans 14 amino acids. CDR3 coding DNA: TGTGCCAGTATACAGGGGGCGGGTACCGGGGAGCTGTTTTTT. This codes for CASIQGAGTGELFF. Combining the CDR3 with reference TRBV19 and TRBJ2-2 gives the whole variable domain DGGITQSPKYLFRKEGQNVTLSCEQNLNHDAMYWYRQDPGQGLRLIYYSQIVNDFQKGDIAEGYSVSREKKESFPLTVTSAQKNPTAFYLCASIQGAGTGELFFGEGSRLTVL.

Turning to this clone: This same CDR3 is encoded by further DNA sequences in the sample. The V call is TRBV25-1, the J call TRBJ1-6, with D possibly matching TRBD1 (6 bases). V was clipped by 6 bases and J by 8 bases, with 11 bases between them. This CDR3 comprises 13 residues. Germline CDR1 is MGHDK and CDR2 is SYGVNS. The CDR3 here is CASRDSSYSPLHF. In DNA form, the CDR3 reads TGTGCCAGCAGGGACAGTTCCTATTCACCCCTCCACTTT.

This chain connects TRBV3-1 (or the pseudogene TRBV3-2) to TRBJ2-5, with 8 nucleotides matching TRBD2. Germline lookup yields CDR1 LGHDT and CDR2 YNNKEL (reference sequence). The CDR3 contains 17 residues. V shed 0 bases and J 2 bases; nucleotides not matched to a gene: 8. The CDR3 region is CASSQDSRRGVQETQYF. The CDR3 bases are TGTGCCAGCAGCCAAGACTCTCGGCGGGGGGTACAAGAGACCCAGTACTTC.

The gene calls are TRBV30 and TRBJ1-6; TRBD1 aligns across 9 bases. The CDR3 contains 12 residues. The V and J ends lost 8 bases and 8 bases, in that order; junction bases with no gene match: 4. Germline CDR1 and CDR2: GTSNPN and SVGIG (reference sequence). In DNA, the CDR3 is TGTGCCAGGGGACAGGGTGATTCACCCCTCCACTTT. This sequence encodes CARGQGDSPLHF.

A few counts support this clone. This chain joins TRBV10-2 and TRBJ2-5; 12 nucleotides align to TRBD1. The V gene end was trimmed by 5 bases and the J gene end by 4 bases; junction bases not matched to a gene: 8. The CDR3 is 16 amino acids. Germline CDR1 reads WSHSY; CDR2 reads SAAADI. The CDR3 coding sequence is TGCGCCAGCAGTTTGTCCCGGGACAGGGGGCGAGAGACCCAGTACTTC. This translates into CASSLSRDRGRETQYF.

This clone was seen a single time. The chain has TRBV10-3 and TRBJ2-4; 8 bases match TRBD2. The length of the CDR3 is 16 residues. Germline CDR1 ENHRY, CDR2 SYGVKD. The V gene end was trimmed by 6 bases and the J gene end by 3 bases; junction bases not matched to a gene: 10. The DNA of the CDR3 is TGTGCCATCAGCCCCCAGGGACTAGGAGACAAAAACATTCAGTACTTC. Amino acid sequence: CAISPQGLGDKNIQYF.

This rearrangement joins TRBV30 to TRBJ2-6, with D maybe TRBD1 (6 bases). CDR3 length equals 15 residues. Germline CDR1 is GTSNPN and CDR2 is SVGIG (reference sequence). Trimming removed 5 bases from V and 2 bases from J, with 13 bases in between. In nucleotides, the CDR3 is TGTGCCTGGTTCAGAACAGGGACTGGGGCCAACGTCCTGACTTTC. Its protein is CAWFRTGTGANVLTF.